Listed here are 31 T cell receptor beta chains from one sample, sequenced in a study of cytomegalovirus exposure and HLA in healthy donors. The PCR contained 60 Vbeta and 13 Jbeta primers. Only in-frame clones appear in the TCRdb table, and some are missing; sequencing was by immunoSEQ multiplex PCR. This table has 100,000 to 150,000 clones, 77% appearing once. Sequences were obtained from PBMCs. The receptors here all came from a woman aged 40 to 49 in good health and CMV-seronegative.

V is TRBV4-1 and J is TRBJ2-3, with TRBD1 identical over 9 bases. The CDR3 is 15 residues long. Germline V CDR1 and CDR2: MGHRA, YSYEKL. The V segment lost 0 bases and the J segment 6 bases; nucleotides outside the gene matches: 4. DNA of the CDR3: TGCGCCAGCAGCCAAGATGGAGACAGGGGGGATACGCAGTATTTT. This translates into CASSQDGDRGDTQYF.

This rearrangement joins TRBV7-9 to TRBJ2-5; 11 positions agree with TRBD2. The germline gives CDR1 SEHNR, CDR2 FQNEAQ (reference sequence). CDR3 length: 14 residues. The V segment lost 5 bases and the J segment 5 bases; nucleotides outside the gene matches: 4. Here the CDR3 reads CASSVLAGDETQYF. CDR3 sequence (DNA): TGTGCCAGCAGCGTACTAGCGGGGGATGAGACCCAGTACTTC. Using reference TRBV7-9 and TRBJ2-5 for the parts outside the CDR3, the full variable domain is DTGVSQNPRHKITKRGQNVTFRCDPISEHNRLYWYRQTLGQGPEFLTYFQNEAQLEKSRLLSDRFSAERPKGSFSTLEIQRTEQGDSAMYLCASSVLAGDETQYFGPGTRLLVL.

The rearrangement links TRBV7-9 to TRBJ1-2, with 7 nucleotides matching TRBD1. CDR3 length: 15 amino acids. Trimming removed 1 base from V and 1 base from J; junction bases left unmatched: 3. The germline gives CDR1 SEHNR, CDR2 FQNEAQ (reference sequence). CDR3 sequence: CASSLVAGGNYGYTF. CDR3 bases: TGTGCCAGCAGCTTAGTAGCAGGGGGTAACTATGGCTACACCTTC.

V usage is TRBV5-4 and J usage is TRBJ1-2; D is unclear. The CDR3 is made up of 16 amino acids. Per the germline V gene, CDR1 is SGHNT and CDR2 is YYREEE (reference sequence). Trimming removed 1 base from V and 2 bases from J, with 15 bases in between. The CDR3 region is CASSLLARESNYGYTF. In DNA, the CDR3 is TGTGCCAGCAGCTTGTTGGCCCGGGAGAGCAACTATGGCTACACCTTC.

This clone was recorded only once. This chain links TRBV5-1 with TRBJ1-2; D perhaps matches TRBD1 (6 bases). Germline V CDR1 and CDR2: SGHRS, YFSETQ. V was cut by 4 bases and J by 8 bases, with 21 bases left in between. This CDR3 is 15 amino acids long. CDR3 protein: CASSQSQGSVGGYTF. The CDR3 region has the DNA TGCGCCAGCAGCCAGAGTCAGGGGTCGGTTGGAGGCTACACCTTC.

This clone was found a few times. The rearrangement uses TRBV5-6 and TRBJ2-7; D remains unclear. V was clipped by 2 bases and J by 3 bases, with 15 bases between them. Germline V gives CDR1 SGHDT, CDR2 YYEEEE. This CDR3 comprises 15 residues. CDR3 in amino acids: CASSFGASALYEQYF. CDR3 DNA sequence: TGTGCCAGCAGCTTTGGTGCGAGCGCTCTCTACGAGCAGTACTTC. Variable domain in full (rest from reference TRBV5-6 and TRBJ2-7): DAGVTQSPTHLIKTRGQQVTLRCSPKSGHDTVSWYQQALGQGPQFIFQYYEEEERQRGNFPDRFSGHQFPNYSSELNVNALLLGDSALYLCASSFGASALYEQYFGPGTRLTVT.

V and J are TRBV5-1 and TRBJ1-1; 7 nucleotides line up with TRBD1. This CDR3 spans 15 amino acids. J gave up 6 bases and V 2 bases, and 10 bases lay outside the gene matches. The germline CDR1 and CDR2 sequences are SGHRS and YFSETQ. CDR3 nucleotides: TGCGCCAGCAGCTTTATGGGACAGCCGGGCGCTGAAGCTTTCTTT. The encoded protein is CASSFMGQPGAEAFF.

The rearrangement uses TRBV28 and TRBJ2-7; 8 nucleotides line up with TRBD2. Germline lookup yields CDR1 MDHEN and CDR2 SYDVKM. The V segment lost 4 bases and the J segment 6 bases; nucleotides outside the gene matches: 11. The CDR3 extends over 15 amino acids. CDR3 sequence: CASSSGGGPLTEQYF. In nucleotides, the CDR3 is TGTGCCAGCAGTTCGGGGGGGGGACCCCTTACCGAGCAGTACTTC.

The rearrangement joins TRBV5-1 to TRBJ2-1; 7 nucleotides match TRBD2. The CDR3 has 17 residues. J lost 8 bases, V lost 4 bases, and 18 bases had no gene match. Germline-derived CDR1 and CDR2 are SGHRS and YFSETQ. CDR3 nucleotide sequence: TGCGCCAGCAGCCGAGACCAGAGGACTAGAGTAAAGGATGAGCAGTTCTTC. Its translation: CASSRDQRTRVKDEQFF.

This clone came up a few times. The CDR3 region is CASSKGQMNTEAFF. The DNA of the CDR3 is TGCGCCAGCAGCAAGGGACAGATGAACACTGAAGCTTTCTTT. The V gene is TRBV5-1, the J gene TRBJ1-1; 7 positions match TRBD1. The V gene's germline CDR1 is SGHRS and CDR2 YFSETQ. The CDR3 runs to 14 residues. V shed 4 bases, J shed 0 bases, and the junction held 3 bases outside the gene matches. The full variable domain, its missing parts supplied by reference TRBV5-1 and TRBJ1-1, is KAGVTQTPRYLIKTRGQQVTLSCSPISGHRSVSWYQQTPGQGLQFLFEYFSETQRNKGNFPGRFSGRQFSNSRSEMNVSTLELGDSALYLCASSKGQMNTEAFFGQGTRLTVV.

The chain links TRBV6-5 to TRBJ2-7, with 13 bases that match TRBD2. The junction had 7 bases not matched to a gene; V was cut back by 7 bases and J by 7 bases. The CDR3 runs to 14 residues. In germline, CDR1 is MNHEY, CDR2 SVGAGI. Written as DNA, the CDR3 is TGTGCCAGCATCCCACTAGCGGGGGGGGATGAGCAGTACTTC. Its translation is CASIPLAGGDEQYF.

The sample holds a few counts of this clone. The rearrangement uses TRBV4-2 and TRBJ1-2; D not certain. Germline V gene lookup returns CDR1 LGHNA and CDR2 YNFKEQ. V lost 0 bases, J lost 4 bases, and 15 bases lay in between. CDR3 size: 16 residues. CDR3 coding DNA: TGTGCCAGCAGCCAAGAAGTCTCTTGGGAGGGCTATGGCTACACCTTC. Its protein is CASSQEVSWEGYGYTF.

The J gene is TRBJ1-1, the V gene TRBV5-1, with D unclear. CDR3 length equals 15 residues. Germline V gene lookup returns CDR1 SGHRS and CDR2 YFSETQ. Deletions cut 0 bases from V and 1 base from J, with 10 bases between. CDR3 DNA sequence: TGCGCCAGCAGCTTGGGACATAATAGGAACACTGAAGCTTTCTTT. It encodes CASSLGHNRNTEAFF.

The chain couples TRBV5-6 to TRBJ2-3; D unresolved. This CDR3 has 12 residues. Trimming pared 0 bases from V and 9 bases from J, leaving 8 bases between. Germline values: CDR1 SGHDT, CDR2 YYEEEE. CDR3 sequence: CASSLVAGTQYF. CDR3 DNA sequence: TGTGCCAGCAGCTTGGTAGCCGGGACGCAGTATTTT.

The chain links TRBV10-3 to TRBJ2-5; TRBD2 aligns across 12 bases. The CDR3 spans 20 residues. Germline V gene data show CDR1 as ENHRY and CDR2 as SYGVKD. J was trimmed by 0 bases and V by 2 bases; bases with no gene match: 13. This CDR3 is CAISETSGGQTNYHQETQYF. The CDR3 DNA reads TGTGCCATCAGTGAGACTAGCGGGGGGCAAACCAACTATCACCAAGAGACCCAGTACTTC.

V and J are TRBV27 and TRBJ1-1; D is possibly TRBD1 (5 bases). The CDR3 totals 10 residues. Trimming shortened V by 6 bases and J by 10 bases, and 9 bases separated the two germline ends. The germline V gene encodes CDR1 MNHEY and CDR2 SMNVEV (reference sequence). CDR3 residues: CASRGQGAFF. Written as DNA, the CDR3 is TGTGCCAGCAGGGGGCAAGGAGCTTTCTTT.

V is TRBV14 and J is TRBJ2-6; 10 nucleotides agree with TRBD2. The CDR3 contains 23 residues. CDR1 SGHDN and CDR2 FVKESK come from the germline V gene. V lost 3 bases to trimming and J lost 0 bases; unmatched junction nucleotides: 20. Written as DNA, the CDR3 is TGTGCCAGCAGCCATTTACAGGGGGTAGCTAGCGGGGGAGCTAGCTCTGGGGCCAACGTCCTGACTTTC. Residues: CASSHLQGVASGGASSGANVLTF.

J is TRBJ1-5 and V is TRBV5-8; 7 bases agree with TRBD1. The germline V gene has CDR1 SGHTS and CDR2 YDEGEE. With 0 bases clipped from V and 1 base from J, the junction kept 7 bases outside the gene matches. CDR3 length: 17 amino acids. This chain's CDR3 is CASSLATGVQSNQPQHF. CDR3 in DNA: TGTGCCAGCAGCTTGGCTACAGGGGTCCAGAGCAATCAGCCCCAGCATTTT.

The chain couples TRBV5-5 to TRBJ1-2; D remains unclear. Trimming cost V 5 bases and J 7 bases, with 21 bases left between them. The CDR3 has 15 residues. Germline-derived CDR1 and CDR2 are SGHKS and YYEKEE (reference sequence). The CDR3 is CASSFPDMGRGGYTF. The DNA for the CDR3 is TGTGCCAGCAGTTTTCCAGACATGGGGAGAGGTGGCTACACCTTC.

The chain joins TRBV9 to TRBJ2-1, with 9 bases fitting TRBD1. Germline CDR1 and CDR2: SGDLS and YYNGEE. The CDR3 is 17 residues long. V shed 4 bases, J shed 4 bases, and the junction held 12 bases outside the gene matches. Here the CDR3 DNA reads TGTGCCAGCAGCTCAGTAAGGAGTGGACAGGGGTACAATGAGCAGTTCTTC. Translation: CASSSVRSGQGYNEQFF.

V usage is TRBV30 and J usage is TRBJ1-6; TRBD1 matches at 9 bases. The CDR3 contains 13 residues. The V gene end was trimmed by 6 bases and the J gene end by 7 bases; junction bases not matched to a gene: 4. Germline assignment: CDR1 GTSNPN and CDR2 SVGIG (reference sequence). CDR3 protein: CACPGQGNSPLHF. CDR3 sequence (DNA): TGTGCCTGCCCGGGACAGGGAAATTCACCCCTCCACTTT.

The chain combines TRBV21-1 with TRBJ1-2; the table's D call, TRBD1, has no DNA check behind it. TRBV21-1 is designated a pseudogene. This CDR3 has 17 residues. The CDR3 DNA sequence: TGTGCCAGCAGCAAAGGAGGGTCCTACAGGGGACCGTATGGCTACACCTTC. It translates to CASSKGGSYRGPYGYTF.

The chain has TRBV2 and TRBJ2-3, with TRBD1 as a possible D gene (6 bases). Trimming removed 0 bases at V and 6 bases at J, with 16 bases between. CDR3 length: 16 amino acids. Germline CDR1 and CDR2: SNHLY and FYNNEI. This chain's CDR3 is CASSEASGAKPDTQYF. Written as DNA, the CDR3 is TGTGCCAGCAGTGAAGCATCAGGGGCCAAGCCGGATACGCAGTATTTT.

This clone showed up just a few times. The rearrangement links TRBV7-2 to TRBJ2-1, with D possibly TRBD1 on 7 matching bases. V shed 7 bases and J shed 2 bases, with 15 bases lying between them. In germline, CDR1 is SGHTA, CDR2 FQGNSA. This CDR3 region has 15 residues. This chain's CDR3 is CASTLPRGAYNEQFF. CDR3 sequence (DNA): TGTGCCAGCACCCTACCCAGGGGGGCCTACAATGAGCAGTTCTTC.

This clone has only a few counts. The genes are TRBV28 and TRBJ2-1; 8 bases map to TRBD1. The CDR3 spans 16 residues. With V trimmed by 4 bases and J by 4 bases, 9 bases remained unmatched. Germline V CDR1 and CDR2: MDHEN, SYDVKM. The CDR3 spells CASSSLDRAGYNEQFF. The CDR3 region has the DNA TGTGCCAGCAGTTCCTTGGACAGGGCCGGGTACAATGAGCAGTTCTTC.

The chain recombines TRBV5-8 with TRBJ1-4, with TRBD1 identical over 12 bases. Trimming cost V 3 bases and J 8 bases; bases outside gene matches: 8. The CDR3 has 16 residues. CDR1 is SGHTS, CDR2 YDEGEE, per germline. The CDR3 sequence: CASSSAGTGGLEKLFF. DNA of the CDR3: TGTGCCAGCAGCTCCGCCGGGACAGGGGGCTTGGAAAAACTGTTTTTT. The full variable domain, its missing parts supplied by reference TRBV5-8 and TRBJ1-4, is EAGVTQSPTHLIKTRGQQATLRCSPISGHTSVYWYQQALGLGLQFLLWYDEGEERNRGNFPPRFSGRQFPNYSSELNVNALELEDSALYLCASSSAGTGGLEKLFFGSGTQLSVL.

The chain recombines TRBV19 with TRBJ1-5; weak D call: TRBD1 (5 bases). The germline V gene has CDR1 LNHDA and CDR2 SQIVND (reference sequence). The V and J ends lost 6 bases and 2 bases respectively, with 20 bases between them. The CDR3 spans 17 residues. CDR3: CASRMGSGFSGNQPQHF. CDR3 bases: TGTGCCAGTAGGATGGGGTCAGGGTTTTCGGGCAATCAGCCCCAGCATTTT.

The chain uses TRBV6-5 and TRBJ2-1; D call uncertain. CDR3 size: 13 residues. V gave up 0 bases and J gave up 5 bases, with 5 bases separating them. Germline-derived CDR1 and CDR2 are MNHEY and SVGAGI. The CDR3 DNA is TGTGCCAGCAGTTACTCGAGAAACAATGAGCAGTTCTTC. Residues: CASSYSRNNEQFF.

The chain is built from TRBV27 and TRBJ2-3; 10 bases are shared with TRBD2. The CDR3 spans 18 residues. Losses at the gene ends were 2 bases for V and 1 base for J; bases not matched to a gene: 9. Germline V gene sequence: CDR1 MNHEY, CDR2 SMNVEV (reference sequence). CDR3 residues: CASSLINLAGAGTDTQYF. The CDR3 nucleotides are TGTGCCAGCAGTTTAATTAACCTAGCGGGGGCCGGCACAGATACGCAGTATTTT.

The chain combines TRBV9 with TRBJ2-5, with 7 nucleotides matching TRBD1. This CDR3 contains 14 residues. Trimming cost V 3 bases and J 5 bases; bases outside gene matches: 7. Germline V gene sequence: CDR1 SGDLS, CDR2 YYNGEE. CDR3 sequence: CASSGQGVWETQYF. The CDR3 DNA reads TGTGCCAGCAGCGGGCAGGGGGTCTGGGAGACCCAGTACTTC.

The chain carries TRBV25-1 and TRBJ1-4; TRBD1 matches 7 bases. CDR3 length: 15 amino acids. Germline V CDR1 and CDR2: MGHDK, SYGVNS. The J segment lost 12 bases and the V segment lost 3 bases, leaving 13 bases of the junction unmatched. The CDR3 loop is CASSDLRTGPAELFF. The CDR3 nucleotides read TGTGCCAGCAGTGACCTTAGGACAGGCCCGGCGGAACTGTTTTTT.